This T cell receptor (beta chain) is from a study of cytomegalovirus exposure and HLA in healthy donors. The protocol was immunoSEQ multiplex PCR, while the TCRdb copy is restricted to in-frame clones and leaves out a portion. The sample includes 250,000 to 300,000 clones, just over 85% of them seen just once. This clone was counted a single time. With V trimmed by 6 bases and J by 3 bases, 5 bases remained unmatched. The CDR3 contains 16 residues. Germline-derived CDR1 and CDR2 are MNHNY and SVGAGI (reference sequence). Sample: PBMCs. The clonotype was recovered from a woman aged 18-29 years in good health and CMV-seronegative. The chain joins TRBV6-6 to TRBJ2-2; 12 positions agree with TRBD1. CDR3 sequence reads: CASRRGQGAYTGELFF. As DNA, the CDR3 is TGTGCCAGCAGGAGGGGACAGGGGGCCTACACCGGGGAGCTGTTTTTT.